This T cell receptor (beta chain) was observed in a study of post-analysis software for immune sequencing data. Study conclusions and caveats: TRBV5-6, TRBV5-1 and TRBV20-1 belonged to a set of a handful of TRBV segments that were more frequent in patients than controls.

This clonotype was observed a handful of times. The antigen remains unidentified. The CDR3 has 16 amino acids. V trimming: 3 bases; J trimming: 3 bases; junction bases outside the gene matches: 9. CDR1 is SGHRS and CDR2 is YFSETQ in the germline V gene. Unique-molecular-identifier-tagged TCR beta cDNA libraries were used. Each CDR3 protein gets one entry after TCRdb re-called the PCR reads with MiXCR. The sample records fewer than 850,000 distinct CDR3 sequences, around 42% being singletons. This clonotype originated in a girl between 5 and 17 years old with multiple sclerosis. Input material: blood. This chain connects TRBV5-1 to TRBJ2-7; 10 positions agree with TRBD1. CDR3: CASSSQTGTGDYEQYF. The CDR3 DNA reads TGCGCCAGCAGCTCGCAAACCGGGACAGGGGACTACGAGCAGTACTTC.